This TCR beta chain is from a study of shared clonotypes between healthy human individuals. The germline gives CDR1 ENHRY, CDR2 SYGVKD. The CDR3 has 14 residues. V was pared by 2 bases and J by 4 bases, with 4 bases of the junction left unmatched. Each cell subset's genomic DNA was divided evenly among several immunoSEQ plates. Per the original methods: ImmunoSEQ output held junction-only sequences without quality scores, so filtering differed. Sequenced by immunoSEQ multiplex PCR; TCRdb stores in-frame clones only, minus some. V and J calls and clone size are given by that table; D and trimming were obtained from the DNA. The sample records 2,500,000 or so clones, approximately 94% being singletons. Study-level results: Naive subsets generally had larger estimated richness than memory subsets.

Worth noting for this clone: Its antigen is unknown.

Input material: naive CD4+ T cells sorted from blood. As for subset: CD45RA+ positively selected. V usage is TRBV10-3 and J usage is TRBJ1-2; the match to TRBD1 covers 7 bases. The TCR comes from a man aged 18 to 30 in good health. CDR3 region: CAISEGTVLYGYTF. The DNA for the CDR3 is TGTGCCATCAGTGAGGGGACAGTTCTCTATGGCTACACCTTC.